This entry describes one T cell receptor beta chain. The target antigen is unknown. The data belong to a study of cytomegalovirus exposure and HLA in healthy donors. CDR1 and CDR2 from the germline V gene are SGHAT and FQNNGV. The CDR3 is made up of 16 amino acids. V was pared by 2 bases and J by 3 bases, with 6 bases of the junction left unmatched. Use of 60 Vbeta and 13 Jbeta primers characterized the PCR. Libraries were prepared by immunoSEQ multiplex PCR; TCRdb keeps only in-frame clonotypes and omits some of them. Here the sample spans some 220,000 clones, about 89% being singletons. Overall study findings and caveats: Researchers reported that a few CMV-associated chains were confirmed in vitro as CMV antigen-specific. A missense variant in DCLRE1C was later tied to TCR beta V- and J-gene trimming. A cluster of highly shared sequence variants was likely a sequencing artifact. The listing of 150 to 200 TCR beta chains classed them as cytomegalovirus-associated.

J is TRBJ2-7 and V is TRBV11-2, with TRBD2 identical over 11 bases. The sequenced material came from PBMCs. The sequence came from a woman aged 18-29 years in good health and CMV-seronegative. CDR3 loop: CASSLKPGLAGYEQYF. The CDR3 DNA reads TGTGCCAGCAGCTTAAAGCCCGGACTAGCGGGCTACGAGCAGTACTTC.